What follows is one TCR beta chain and its context. Its antigen is not identified. These data are taken from a study of spatial heterogeneity in lung cancer. Whole-study findings and limits: Blood contained ubiquitous expanded tumor TCRs more at resection than at follow-up.

The time point: sample taken at primary tumor resection. Unsorted samples of tumor, nontumor lung or frozen PBMC had their whole RNA sequenced. All TCR cDNA molecules were individually tagged with a unique molecular identifier. TCRdb used MiXCR to reprocess the 5' RACE reads, holding one entry per CDR3 protein. The table includes some 37,000 distinct CDR3 sequences, roughly 7.4% detected once. This CDR3 comprises 14 residues. Trimming stripped 2 bases from V and 2 bases from J, with 9 bases between. This material consisted of PBMCs, taken at surgery. The origin of this receptor is a male donor with early-stage non-small cell lung cancer. This rearrangement joins TRBV12-3 or TRBV12-4 to TRBJ2-5; tentatively, D is TRBD1 (6 bases). The CDR3 region has the DNA TGTGCCAGCAGTTTACGACAGGCACAAGAGACCCAGTACTTC. It codes for CASSLRQAQETQYF.